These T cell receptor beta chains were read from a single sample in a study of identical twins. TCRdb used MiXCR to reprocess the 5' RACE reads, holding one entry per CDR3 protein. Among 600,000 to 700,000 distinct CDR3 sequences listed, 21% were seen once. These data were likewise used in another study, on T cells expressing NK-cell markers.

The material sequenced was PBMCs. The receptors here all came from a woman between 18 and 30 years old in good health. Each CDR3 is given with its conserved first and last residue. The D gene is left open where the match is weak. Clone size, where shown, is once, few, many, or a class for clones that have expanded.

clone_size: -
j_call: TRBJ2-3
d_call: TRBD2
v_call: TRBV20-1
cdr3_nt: TGCAGTGCTACCTCTCCCACTAGCGGAGAGGATACGCAGTATTTT
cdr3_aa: CSATSPTSGEDTQYF

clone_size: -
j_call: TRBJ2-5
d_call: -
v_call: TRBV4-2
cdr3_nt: TGTGCCAGCAGCCAGTTAGTGGCGGAAGAGACCCAGTACTTC
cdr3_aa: CASSQLVAEETQYF

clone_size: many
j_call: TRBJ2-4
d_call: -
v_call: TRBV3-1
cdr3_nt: TGTGCCAGCAGCCCTTTACCGGGAGCGGTACTGAACATTCAGTACTTC
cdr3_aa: CASSPLPGAVLNIQYF

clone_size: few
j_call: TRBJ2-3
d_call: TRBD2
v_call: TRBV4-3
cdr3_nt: TGCGCCAGCAGCCCGATGGCTAGCGGGAGCACAGATACGCAGTATTTT
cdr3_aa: CASSPMASGSTDTQYF

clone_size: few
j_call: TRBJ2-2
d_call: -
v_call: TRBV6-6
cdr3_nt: TGTGCCACCCCTAGTGGTGCCGGGGAGCTGTTTTTT
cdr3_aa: CATPSGAGELFF

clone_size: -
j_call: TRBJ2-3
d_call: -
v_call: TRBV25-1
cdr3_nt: TGTGCCAGCCAGGTCTCCACTAGCACAGATACGCAGTATTTT
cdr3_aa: CASQVSTSTDTQYF

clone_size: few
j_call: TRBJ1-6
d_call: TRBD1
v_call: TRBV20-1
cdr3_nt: TGCAGTGCTAGAGGGGACAGGGATTCACCCCTCCACTTT
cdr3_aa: CSARGDRDSPLHF

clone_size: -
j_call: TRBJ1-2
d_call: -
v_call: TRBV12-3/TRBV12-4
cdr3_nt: TGTGCCAGCAGTTTAGCTGGGGGAGGGGTGAACTATGGCTACACCTTC
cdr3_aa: CASSLAGGGVNYGYTF

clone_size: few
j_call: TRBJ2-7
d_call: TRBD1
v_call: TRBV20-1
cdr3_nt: TGCAGTGCTAGAGATTGGGACAGGGTCTACTCCGAGCAGTACTTC
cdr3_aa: CSARDWDRVYSEQYF

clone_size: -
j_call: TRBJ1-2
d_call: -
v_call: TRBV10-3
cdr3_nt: TGTGCCATCAGCGCAGGGAACTATGGCTACACCTTC
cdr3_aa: CAISAGNYGYTF

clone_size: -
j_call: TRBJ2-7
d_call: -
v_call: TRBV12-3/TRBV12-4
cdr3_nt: TGTGCCAGCAGTTTAATCGTTTCGAATGGCGAGCAGTACTTC
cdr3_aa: CASSLIVSNGEQYF

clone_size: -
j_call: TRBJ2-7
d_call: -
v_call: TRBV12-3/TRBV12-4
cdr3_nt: TGTGCCAGCAGTTTGGGGATAGTAAGTTCCTACGAGCAGTACTTC
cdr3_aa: CASSLGIVSSYEQYF

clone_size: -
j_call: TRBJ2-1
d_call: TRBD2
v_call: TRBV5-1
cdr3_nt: TGCGCCAGCAGCAGGACTAGCGGGGGGGCTTTCTACAATGAGCAGTTCTTC
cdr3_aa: CASSRTSGGAFYNEQFF

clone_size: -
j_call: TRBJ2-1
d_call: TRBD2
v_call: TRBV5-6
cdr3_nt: TGTGCCAGCAGCCCGGGACTAGGGTTTGTAGGGGAGCAGTTCTTC
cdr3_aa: CASSPGLGFVGEQFF

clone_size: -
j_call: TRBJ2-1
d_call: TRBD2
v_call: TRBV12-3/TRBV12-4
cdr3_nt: TGTGCCAGCAGTTCGGGGGGGGGTCCTGAGCAGTTCTTC
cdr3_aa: CASSSGGGPEQFF

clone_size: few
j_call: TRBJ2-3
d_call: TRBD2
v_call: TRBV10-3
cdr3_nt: TGTGCCATCAGTGAGGGGACTAGCGGACGCACAGATACGCAGTATTTT
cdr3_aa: CAISEGTSGRTDTQYF

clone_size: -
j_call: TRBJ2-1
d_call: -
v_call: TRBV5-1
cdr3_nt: TGCGCCAGCAGCTTTGAGGGGCGAGGTGAGCAGTTCTTC
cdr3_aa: CASSFEGRGEQFF

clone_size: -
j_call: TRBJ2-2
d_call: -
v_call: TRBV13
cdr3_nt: TGTGCCAGCAGCGGGAGAATCGAGGGGGAGCTGTTTTTT
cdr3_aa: CASSGRIEGELFF

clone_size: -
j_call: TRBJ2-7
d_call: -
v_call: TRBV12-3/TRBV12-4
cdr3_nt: TGTGCCAGCTCGCTCCGGATGGGATACGAGCAGTACTTC
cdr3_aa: CASSLRMGYEQYF

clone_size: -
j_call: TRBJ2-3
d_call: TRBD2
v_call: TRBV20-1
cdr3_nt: TGCTGTGCCCGTGGGCTAGCGGGGGCCGCTAGCACAGATACGCAGTATTTT
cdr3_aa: CCARGLAGAASTDTQYF

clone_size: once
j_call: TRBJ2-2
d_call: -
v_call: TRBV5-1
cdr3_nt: TGCGCCAGCAGCTTGGAAACAGGGAGTCACGGGGAGCTGTTTTTT
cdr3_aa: CASSLETGSHGELFF